This T cell receptor beta chain emerged from a study of CD8+ T cells in alopecia areata. Study information: Patients received oral tofacitinib, 5 to 10 mg twice daily, for moderate-to-severe alopecia areata.

In each case, RNA was isolated and then reverse transcribed into cDNA as the sequencing template. The data were produced by immunoSEQ multiplex PCR, yet TCRdb's version contains in-frame clones alone and is incomplete. The sample yields approximately 180,000 clones, roughly 65% seen once. Lesional scalp punch biopsies and peripheral blood were collected from alopecia areata patients. Sorting of CD4+ and CD8+ T cells was performed on PBMCs. V lost 7 bases, J lost 7 bases, and 15 bases stayed unmatched. CDR3 length: 15 residues. The V gene's germline CDR1 is SGHTA and CDR2 FQGNSA. The chain has TRBV7-2 and TRBJ1-2; 7 bases agree with TRBD1. This clonotype was sampled from a human donor with alopecia areata. This sample comprised CD4+ T cells sorted from blood, obtained at week 0. CDR3 sequence (DNA): TGTGCCAGCACCTCCTTAGGACAGGAGCTTCTTGGCTACACCTTC. The encoded protein is CASTSLGQELLGYTF.